This TCR beta chain was documented in a study of cytomegalovirus exposure and HLA in healthy donors. Study results and caveats: The study dropped some indistinguishable V segments, TRBV6-2 and TRBV6-3 among them. One later analysis reportedly identified an Asian-associated ancestry cluster that showed fewer N-insertions than the approximately 710-donor mean.

A note on this clone: Its antigen remains unknown.

Germline V gene data show CDR1 as SGHRS and CDR2 as YFSETQ. CDR3 length: 18 amino acids. The V gene lost 4 bases and the J gene lost 3 bases, with 25 bases spanning the gap. The PCR had 60 Vbeta and 13 Jbeta primers. The data were produced by immunoSEQ multiplex PCR, yet TCRdb's version contains in-frame clones alone and is incomplete. Altogether 70,000 to 95,000 clones are present, more than 70% being singletons, with the ten largest covering 2% to 2.5%. V and J are TRBV5-1 and TRBJ1-2; possibly TRBD1 for D (5 bases). Sequenced material: PBMCs. This TCR was recovered from a man aged 35 to 55 in good health and CMV-seronegative. The CDR3 DNA follows: TGCGCCAGCAGCCCGTGGGGCGGCAGGGAAACCGTTCACTATGGCTACACCTTC. It translates to CASSPWGGRETVHYGYTF.